This record covers a single T cell receptor (beta chain). Antigen: not known. The germline V gene encodes CDR1 LNHDA and CDR2 SQIVND (reference sequence). The V end lost 7 bases, the J end lost 8 bases, and 17 bases lay between the germline ends. This CDR3 comprises 13 residues. TCRdb re-analysed the RT-PCR reads in MiXCR, keeping a single row per CDR3 protein. The sample shows roughly 650,000 distinct CDR3 sequences, less than 15% of them seen only once. These data come from a study of response to subunit inactivated influenza vaccine. Whole-study results and caveats: That few new T cells are recruited by each seasonal influenza vaccination was the authors' suggestion.

V is TRBV19 and J is TRBJ1-2; D gene uncertain. The material sequenced was PBMCs from blood, taken around two weeks before vaccination. This TCR derives from a man in his fifties or sixties who received an inactivated influenza vaccine. The CDR3 nucleotides are TGTGCCAGTAACCTACGAAGGGAGCTGGGCTACACCTTC. Translated: CASNLRRELGYTF. Full variable domain (rest looked up from reference TRBV19 and TRBJ1-2): DGGITQSPKYLFRKEGQNVTLSCEQNLNHDAMYWYRQDPGQGLRLIYYSQIVNDFQKGDIAEGYSVSREKKESFPLTVTSAQKNPTAFYLCASNLRRELGYTFGSGTRLTVV.